Below are 22 T cell receptor beta chains sequenced from a single sample in a study of cytomegalovirus exposure and HLA in healthy donors. The PCR ran on 60 Vbeta and 13 Jbeta primers. Produced via immunoSEQ multiplex PCR; TCRdb's table is partial and in-frame only. The sample includes 110,000 or so clones, roughly 82% seen only once; the top ten take roughly 9.7%. The sequenced sample was PBMCs. The source of these receptors is a man aged 40-50 years in good health and CMV-seropositive.

As concerns this clone: Other DNA sequences in the same sample also yield this CDR3. CDR3 DNA: TGTGCCAGCAGTGGGACTAACACCGGGGAGCTGTTTTTT. It encodes CASSGTNTGELFF. The chain carries TRBV6-4 and TRBJ2-2, with D possibly TRBD2 on 5 matching bases. Germline values: CDR1 MRHNA, CDR2 SNTAGT. This CDR3 region has 13 residues. The V end lost 4 bases, the J end lost 2 bases, and 5 bases lay between the germline ends.

V gene TRBV14 combines with J gene TRBJ2-7, with TRBD1 matching 7 bases. The V gene's germline CDR1 is SGHDN and CDR2 FVKESK. The CDR3 spans 12 residues. The CDR3 DNA is TGTGCGAGCCGGGACAGCTCCTACGAGCAGTACTTC. Protein product: CASRDSSYEQYF.

To note about this clone: This sample also contains other DNA sequences that code for the same CDR3. This chain connects TRBV28 to TRBJ2-3; 12 bases are shared with TRBD2. Trimming took 4 bases from V and 1 from J; bases not matched to a gene: 6. From germline, CDR1 is MDHEN and CDR2 SYDVKM. The CDR3 extends over 17 amino acids. This chain's CDR3 is CASSSASGGAGTDTQYF. The CDR3 DNA reads as TGTGCCAGCAGTTCGGCTAGCGGGGGGGCAGGCACAGATACGCAGTATTTT. The full variable domain, with the rest looked up from reference TRBV28 and TRBJ2-3, is DVKVTQSSRYLVKRTGEKVFLECVQDMDHENMFWYRQDPGLGLRLIYFSYDVKMKEKGDIPEGYSVSREKKERFSLILESASTNQTSMYLCASSSASGGAGTDTQYFGPGTRLTVL.

The chain joins TRBV6-5 to TRBJ1-2, with a weak D call TRBD1 (6 bases). Trimming stripped 4 bases from V and 5 bases from J, with 8 bases between. Germline loops: CDR1 MNHEY, CDR2 SVGAGI. The CDR3 contains 12 residues. The CDR3 DNA follows: TGTGCCAGCAGTTCGGACAGTTATGGCTACACCTTC. This codes for CASSSDSYGYTF.

This clone was observed a handful of times. This chain links TRBV28 with TRBJ1-2; D possibly corresponds to TRBD1 (6 bases). CDR1 is MDHEN, CDR2 SYDVKM, per germline. The CDR3 loop spans 14 amino acids. The V gene lost 6 bases and the J gene lost 8 bases, with 19 bases spanning the gap. CDR3 residues: CASSYRARGLGYTF. The CDR3 region has the DNA TGTGCCAGCAGCTACAGGGCCAGGGGCTTGGGCTACACCTTC.

This clone occurred a few times. The chain employs TRBV7-9 and TRBJ1-2; D is perhaps TRBD1 (5 bases). Germline values: CDR1 SEHNR, CDR2 FQNEAQ (reference sequence). The V end was cut by 2 bases, the J end by 4 bases, with 20 bases between. This CDR3 has 17 amino acids. The CDR3 spells CASSLPTGGVETYGYTF. The CDR3 DNA reads TGTGCCAGCAGCTTACCCACTGGAGGGGTGGAGACCTATGGCTACACCTTC.

V gene TRBV13 combines with J gene TRBJ2-3; 13 nucleotides line up with TRBD2. The CDR3 is 18 residues long. Unmatched junction bases numbered 11, after V lost 5 bases and J lost 3 bases. Germline CDR1 and CDR2: PRHDT and FYEKMQ (reference sequence). Written as DNA, the CDR3 is TGTGCCAGCAGCCTCAAACTAGCGGGGGGGCCGATTACAGATACGCAGTATTTT. Translating it yields CASSLKLAGGPITDTQYF.

The rearrangement links TRBV5-1 to TRBJ1-6, with a weak D call TRBD1 (5 bases). Between the trimmed V and J ends, which lost 5 bases and 9 bases, there was a span of 21 bases. Germline V gene lookup returns CDR1 SGHRS and CDR2 YFSETQ. The CDR3 is made up of 16 amino acids. DNA of the CDR3: TGCGCCAGCAGACCTACCTCGGGGGTTGTGGGTTCACCCCTCCACTTT. Protein sequence: CASRPTSGVVGSPLHF.

V is TRBV6-5 and J is TRBJ2-7; 7 nucleotides agree with TRBD2. CDR1 is MNHEY and CDR2 is SVGAGI in the germline V gene. V shed 6 bases and J 2 bases; nucleotides not matched to a gene: 4. This CDR3 comprises 13 residues. CDR3 coding DNA: TGTGCCAGCAGGGGCGGGGGAACCTACGAGCAGTACTTC. Translating it yields CASRGGGTYEQYF.

CDR3 coding DNA: TGCGCCAGCAGCCAAGGGACAGCTGGTCAAGAGACCCAGTACTTC. Translated, it gives CASSQGTAGQETQYF. The J gene is TRBJ2-5, the V gene TRBV4-3, with D possibly TRBD1 on 6 matching bases. Germline V CDR1 and CDR2: LGHNA, YSLEER. This CDR3 has 15 residues. Trimming stripped 1 base from V and 2 bases from J, with 11 bases between.

This clone showed up just a few times. The chain couples TRBV7-6 to TRBJ1-1; 7 positions match TRBD1. There are 14 residues in the CDR3. The V segment lost 4 bases and the J segment 6 bases; nucleotides outside the gene matches: 8. Germline V gene sequence: CDR1 SGHVS, CDR2 FNYEAQ. The CDR3 reads CASSSVPDRAEAFF. The CDR3 nucleotides are TGTGCCAGCAGCTCAGTACCTGACAGGGCTGAAGCTTTCTTT.

A single count supports this clone. This rearrangement joins TRBV4-2 to TRBJ1-2; the match to TRBD1 covers 7 bases. There are 14 residues in the CDR3. Germline V gives CDR1 LGHNA, CDR2 YNFKEQ. Unmatched junction bases numbered 10, after V lost 2 bases and J lost 10 bases. The CDR3 sequence: CASSQLGTVMDYTF. DNA of the CDR3: TGTGCCAGCAGCCAACTCGGGACAGTTATGGACTACACCTTC.

The chain recombines TRBV19 with TRBJ1-1, with D maybe TRBD1 (6 bases). Germline CDR1 and CDR2: LNHDA and SQIVND (reference sequence). The CDR3 has 14 amino acids. Trimming left V 6 bases short and J 0 bases short, with 11 bases between. Here the CDR3 reads CASRHGTLNTEAFF. The CDR3 bases are TGTGCCAGTAGACATGGGACATTGAACACTGAAGCTTTCTTT.

The CDR3: CASSQIPGQIYGYTF. CDR3 DNA: TGCGCCAGCAGCCAAATACCGGGACAGATCTATGGCTACACCTTC. J is TRBJ1-2 and V is TRBV4-1, with 7 bases identical to TRBD1. The germline V gene encodes CDR1 MGHRA and CDR2 YSYEKL. The CDR3 is 15 amino acids. V gave up 2 bases and J gave up 4 bases; unmatched junction bases: 7.

The V gene is TRBV7-3, the J gene TRBJ2-1; TRBD1 matches at 8 bases. CDR3 length: 14 residues. The germline CDR1 and CDR2 sequences are SGHTA and FQGTGA. Trimming took 2 bases from V and 7 from J; bases not matched to a gene: 4. For the CDR3, the DNA is TGTGCCAGCAGCTTAGCGCGGACAGGGAATGAGCAGTTCTTC. Protein sequence: CASSLARTGNEQFF.

On this clone: One junction end does not reproduce the germline sequence, and a read error may be involved. V usage is TRBV2 and J usage is TRBJ1-5; D remains unclear. Germline assignment: CDR1 SNHLY and CDR2 FYNNEI. CDR3 length equals 14 residues. This chain's CDR3 is CASSEVNSNQLQHF. CDR3 DNA sequence: TGTGCCAGCAGTGAAGTTAACAGCAATCAGCTCCAGCATTTT.

The V call is TRBV19, the J call TRBJ1-3; D not resolved. The CDR3 length is 15 residues. V lost 3 bases to trimming and J lost 4 bases, with 13 bases between them. Per germline, CDR1 LNHDA and CDR2 SQIVND (reference sequence). CDR3 sequence (DNA): TGTGCCAGTAGTATGTCCTCTGCGGCGGGAAACACCATATATTTT. Translation: CASSMSSAAGNTIYF.

The V gene is TRBV5-4, the J gene TRBJ2-7, with no clear D. The V end was cut by 1 base, the J end by 4 bases, with 12 bases between. The CDR3 length is 14 residues. CDR1 and CDR2 from the germline V gene are SGHNT and YYREEE (reference sequence). This CDR3 reads CASSLPYSSYEQYF. CDR3 DNA: TGTGCCAGCAGCTTGCCCTATAGCAGTTACGAGCAGTACTTC.

The genes are TRBV5-1 and TRBJ2-5; D gene uncertain. Germline V CDR1 and CDR2: SGHRS, YFSETQ. This CDR3 spans 11 amino acids. The ends were cut back, 4 bases at V and 11 bases at J, with 12 bases in the middle. The CDR3 loop is CASSLLTEQYF. The CDR3 nucleotides are TGCGCCAGCAGCCTCTTAACAGAGCAGTACTTC.

The chain joins TRBV10-2 to TRBJ1-2, with D possibly matching TRBD1 (6 bases). V dropped 5 bases and J dropped 5 bases, with 12 bases sitting between them. The CDR3 runs to 13 residues. The V gene's germline CDR1 is WSHSY and CDR2 SAAADI. For the CDR3, the DNA is TGCGCCAGCAGTCGACAGGTGGGGTATGGCTACACCTTC. Translating it yields CASSRQVGYGYTF.

This clone was detected only once. The chain recombines TRBV6-6 with TRBJ1-1; D is perhaps TRBD1 (5 bases). Between the trimmed V and J ends, which lost 6 bases and 11 bases, there was a span of 25 bases. Germline V CDR1 and CDR2: MNHNY, SVGAGI (reference sequence). The CDR3 length is 15 residues. The CDR3 loop is CASSSPGGGLGKAFF. The CDR3 DNA reads as TGTGCCAGCAGCTCTCCCGGGGGGGGGTTAGGTAAGGCTTTCTTT.

The chain's CDR3 is CASSTTGVDGGYTF. For the CDR3, the DNA is TGTGCCAGCAGTACGACAGGGGTCGACGGGGGCTACACCTTC. V gene TRBV6-1 combines with J gene TRBJ1-2, with TRBD1 matching over 8 bases. Germline loops: CDR1 MNHNS, CDR2 SASEGT. The CDR3 loop spans 14 amino acids. Losses at the gene ends were 5 bases for V and 8 bases for J; bases not matched to a gene: 10.